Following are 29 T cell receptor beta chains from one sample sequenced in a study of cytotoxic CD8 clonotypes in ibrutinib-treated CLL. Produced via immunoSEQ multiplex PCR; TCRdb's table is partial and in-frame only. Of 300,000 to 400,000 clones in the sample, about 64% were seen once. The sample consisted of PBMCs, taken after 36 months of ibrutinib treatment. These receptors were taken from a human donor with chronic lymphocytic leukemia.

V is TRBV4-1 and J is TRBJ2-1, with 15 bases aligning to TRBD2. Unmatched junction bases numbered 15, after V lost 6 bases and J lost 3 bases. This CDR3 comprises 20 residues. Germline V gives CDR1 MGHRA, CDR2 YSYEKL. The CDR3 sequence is CASSPWTSGGASLVYNEQFF. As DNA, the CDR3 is TGCGCCAGCAGTCCGTGGACTAGCGGGGGGGCCTCCTTGGTCTACAATGAGCAGTTCTTC.

CDR3 DNA: TGTGCCAGCAGTCCCAAGGCAGGGCCGAACACCGGGGAGCTGTTTTTT. Its protein product is CASSPKAGPNTGELFF. The chain employs TRBV27 and TRBJ2-2; weak D call: TRBD1 (5 bases). Germline-derived CDR1 and CDR2 are MNHEY and SMNVEV (reference sequence). The germline V and J ends were trimmed by 5 bases and 0 bases, with 13 bases remaining between them. The CDR3 is made up of 16 amino acids.

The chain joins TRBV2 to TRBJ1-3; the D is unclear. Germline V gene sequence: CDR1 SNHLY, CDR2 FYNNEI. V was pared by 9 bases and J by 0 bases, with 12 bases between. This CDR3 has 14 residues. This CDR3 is CASTTLFSGNTIYF. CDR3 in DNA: TGTGCCAGTACGACCCTCTTCTCTGGAAACACCATATATTTT.

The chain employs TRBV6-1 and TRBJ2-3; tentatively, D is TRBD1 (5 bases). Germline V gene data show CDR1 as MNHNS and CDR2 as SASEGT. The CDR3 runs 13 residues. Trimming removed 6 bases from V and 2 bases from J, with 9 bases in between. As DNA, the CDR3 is TGTGCCAGCAGGGACACGTACACAGATACGCAGTATTTT. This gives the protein CASRDTYTDTQYF.

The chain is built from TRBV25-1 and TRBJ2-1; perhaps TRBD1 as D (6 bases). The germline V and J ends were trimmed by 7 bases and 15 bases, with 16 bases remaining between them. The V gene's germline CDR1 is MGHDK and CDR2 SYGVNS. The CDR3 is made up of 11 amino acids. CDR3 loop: CASTRTGFVFF. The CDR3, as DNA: TGTGCCAGCACGAGAACAGGGTTTGTGTTCTTC.

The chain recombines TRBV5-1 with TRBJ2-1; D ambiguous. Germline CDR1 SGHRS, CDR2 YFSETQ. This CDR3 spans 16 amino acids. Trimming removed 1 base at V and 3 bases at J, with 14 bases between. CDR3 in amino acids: CASSLTAMDDYNEQFF. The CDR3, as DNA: TGCGCCAGCAGCTTGACAGCGATGGACGACTACAATGAGCAGTTCTTC.

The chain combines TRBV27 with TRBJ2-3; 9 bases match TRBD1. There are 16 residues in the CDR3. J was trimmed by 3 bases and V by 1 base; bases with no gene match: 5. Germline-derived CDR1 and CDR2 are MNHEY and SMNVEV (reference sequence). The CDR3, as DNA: TGTGCCAGCAGTTTATTCCCTGGACAGGGGACAGATACGCAGTATTTT. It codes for CASSLFPGQGTDTQYF.

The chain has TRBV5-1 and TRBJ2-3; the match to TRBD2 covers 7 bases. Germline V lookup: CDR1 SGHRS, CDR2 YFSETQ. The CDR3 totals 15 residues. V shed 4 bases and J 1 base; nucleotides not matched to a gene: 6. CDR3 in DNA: TGCGCCAGCAGCATCCGGGACTACCGCACAGATACGCAGTATTTT. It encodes CASSIRDYRTDTQYF.

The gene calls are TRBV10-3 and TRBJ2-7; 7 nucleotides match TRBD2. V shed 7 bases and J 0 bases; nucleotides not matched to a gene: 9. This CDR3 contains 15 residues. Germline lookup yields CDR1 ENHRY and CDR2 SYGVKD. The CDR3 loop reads CAIKPSGTYSYEQYF. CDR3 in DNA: TGTGCCATCAAACCCAGCGGGACTTACTCCTACGAGCAGTACTTC.

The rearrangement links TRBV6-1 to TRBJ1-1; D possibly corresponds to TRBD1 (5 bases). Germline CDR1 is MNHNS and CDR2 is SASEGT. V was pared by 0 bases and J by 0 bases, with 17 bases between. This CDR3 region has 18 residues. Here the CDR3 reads CASSEAVAGTSMNTEAFF. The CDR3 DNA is TGTGCCAGCAGTGAAGCGGTCGCAGGGACCTCAATGAACACTGAAGCTTTCTTT.

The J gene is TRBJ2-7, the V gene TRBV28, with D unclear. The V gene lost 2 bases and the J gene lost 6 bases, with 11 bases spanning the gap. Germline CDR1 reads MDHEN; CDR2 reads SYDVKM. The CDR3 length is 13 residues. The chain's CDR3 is CASSLPATREQYF. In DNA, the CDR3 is TGTGCCAGCAGTTTACCGGCTACGCGCGAGCAGTACTTC.

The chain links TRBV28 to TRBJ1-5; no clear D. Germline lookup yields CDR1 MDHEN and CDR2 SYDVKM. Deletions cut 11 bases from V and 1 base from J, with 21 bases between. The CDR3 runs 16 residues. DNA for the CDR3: TGTGCCTGTCTGGCGGCAGCCGCCCTGAGCAATCAGCCCCAGCATTTT. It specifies CACLAAAALSNQPQHF.

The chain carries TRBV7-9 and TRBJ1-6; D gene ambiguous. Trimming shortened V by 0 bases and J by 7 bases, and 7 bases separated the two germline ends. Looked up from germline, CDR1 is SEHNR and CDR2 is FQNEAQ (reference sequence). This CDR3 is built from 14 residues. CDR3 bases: TGTGCCAGCAGCTTAGCAGGGAGGAATTCACCCCTCCACTTT. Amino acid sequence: CASSLAGRNSPLHF.

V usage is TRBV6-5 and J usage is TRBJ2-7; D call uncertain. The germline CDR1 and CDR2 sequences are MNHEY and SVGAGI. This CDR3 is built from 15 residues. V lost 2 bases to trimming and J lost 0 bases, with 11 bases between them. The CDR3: CASSYNGVSSYEQYF. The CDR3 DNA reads TGTGCCAGCAGTTACAATGGGGTAAGCTCCTACGAGCAGTACTTC.

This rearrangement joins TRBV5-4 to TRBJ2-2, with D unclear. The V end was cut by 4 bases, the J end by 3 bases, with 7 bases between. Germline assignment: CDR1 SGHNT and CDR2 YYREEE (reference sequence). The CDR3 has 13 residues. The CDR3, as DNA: TGTGCCAGCAGCCTATGGGACACCGGGGAGCTGTTTTTT. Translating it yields CASSLWDTGELFF. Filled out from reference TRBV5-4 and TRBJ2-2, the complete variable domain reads ETGVTQSPTHLIKTRGQQVTLRCSSQSGHNTVSWYQQALGQGPQFIFQYYREEENGRGNFPPRFSGLQFPNYSSELNVNALELDDSALYLCASSLWDTGELFFGEGSRLTVL.

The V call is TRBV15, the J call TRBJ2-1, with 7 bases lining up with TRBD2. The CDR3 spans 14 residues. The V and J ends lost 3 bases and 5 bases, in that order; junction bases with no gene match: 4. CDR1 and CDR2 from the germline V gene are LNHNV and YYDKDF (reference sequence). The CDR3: CATSRQRGNNEQFF. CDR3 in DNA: TGTGCCACCAGCAGGCAGCGGGGAAACAATGAGCAGTTCTTC.

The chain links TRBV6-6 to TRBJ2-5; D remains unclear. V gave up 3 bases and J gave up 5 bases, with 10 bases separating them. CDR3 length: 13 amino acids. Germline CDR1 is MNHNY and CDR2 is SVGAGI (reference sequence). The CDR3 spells CASSYTPGETQYF. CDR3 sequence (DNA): TGTGCCAGCAGTTATACGCCCGGGGAGACCCAGTACTTC.

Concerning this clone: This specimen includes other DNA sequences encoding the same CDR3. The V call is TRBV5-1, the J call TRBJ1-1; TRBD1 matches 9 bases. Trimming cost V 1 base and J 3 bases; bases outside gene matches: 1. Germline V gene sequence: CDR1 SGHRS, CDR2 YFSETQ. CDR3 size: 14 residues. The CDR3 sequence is CASSLRDRDTEAFF. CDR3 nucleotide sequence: TGCGCCAGCAGCTTGAGGGACAGGGACACTGAAGCTTTCTTT. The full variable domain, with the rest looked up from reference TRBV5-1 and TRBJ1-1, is KAGVTQTPRYLIKTRGQQVTLSCSPISGHRSVSWYQQTPGQGLQFLFEYFSETQRNKGNFPGRFSGRQFSNSRSEMNVSTLELGDSALYLCASSLRDRDTEAFFGQGTRLTVV.

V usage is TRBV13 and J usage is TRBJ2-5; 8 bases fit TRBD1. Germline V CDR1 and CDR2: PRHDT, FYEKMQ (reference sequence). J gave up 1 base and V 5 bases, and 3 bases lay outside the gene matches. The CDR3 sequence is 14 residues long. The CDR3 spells CASSLGTGQETQYF. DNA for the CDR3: TGTGCCAGCAGCCTCGGGACAGGCCAAGAGACCCAGTACTTC.

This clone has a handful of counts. CDR3 DNA: TGTGCCAGCAGCTCCCGCCCACGGAAGTATAATTCACCCCTCCACTTT. It translates to CASSSRPRKYNSPLHF. This chain joins TRBV7-3 and TRBJ1-6; no reliable D call. The CDR3 is made up of 16 amino acids. CDR1 is SGHTA, CDR2 FQGTGA, per germline. The V and J ends lost 4 bases and 4 bases respectively, with 14 bases between them.

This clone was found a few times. This CDR3 reads CASSGQGGYGYTF. The CDR3 region has the DNA TGTGCCAGCTCCGGACAGGGGGGTTATGGCTACACCTTC. The genes are TRBV28 and TRBJ1-2, with TRBD1 matching 10 bases. V was pared by 8 bases and J by 5 bases, with 5 bases of the junction left unmatched. Germline V gene data show CDR1 as MDHEN and CDR2 as SYDVKM. This CDR3 comprises 13 residues.

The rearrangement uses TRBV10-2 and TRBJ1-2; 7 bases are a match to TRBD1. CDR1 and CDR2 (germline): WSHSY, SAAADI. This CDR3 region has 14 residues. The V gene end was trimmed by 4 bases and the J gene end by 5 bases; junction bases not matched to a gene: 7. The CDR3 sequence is CASSGQGLRYGYTF. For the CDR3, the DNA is TGCGCCAGCAGTGGACAGGGCCTAAGATATGGCTACACCTTC.

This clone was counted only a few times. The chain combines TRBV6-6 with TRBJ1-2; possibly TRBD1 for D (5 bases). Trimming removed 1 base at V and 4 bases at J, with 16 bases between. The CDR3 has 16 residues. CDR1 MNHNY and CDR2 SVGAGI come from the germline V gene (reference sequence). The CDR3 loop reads CASSYLVAGITYGYTF. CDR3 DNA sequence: TGTGCCAGCAGTTACTTGGTGGCAGGGATTACCTATGGCTACACCTTC.

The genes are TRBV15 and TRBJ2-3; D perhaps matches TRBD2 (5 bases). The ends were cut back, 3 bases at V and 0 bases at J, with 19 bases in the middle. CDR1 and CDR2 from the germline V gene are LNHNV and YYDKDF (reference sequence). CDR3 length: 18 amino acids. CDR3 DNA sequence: TGTGCCACCAGCAGCCCTCGGGGTCAGAGAACCAGCACAGATACGCAGTATTTT. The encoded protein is CATSSPRGQRTSTDTQYF.

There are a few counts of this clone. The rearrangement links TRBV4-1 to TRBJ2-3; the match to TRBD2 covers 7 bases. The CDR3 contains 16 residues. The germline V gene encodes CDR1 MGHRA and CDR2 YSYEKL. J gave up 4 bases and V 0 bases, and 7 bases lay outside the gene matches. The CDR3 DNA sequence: TGCGCCAGCAGCCAAGAAGCCAGCGGGATCGCAGATACGCAGTATTTT. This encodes CASSQEASGIADTQYF.

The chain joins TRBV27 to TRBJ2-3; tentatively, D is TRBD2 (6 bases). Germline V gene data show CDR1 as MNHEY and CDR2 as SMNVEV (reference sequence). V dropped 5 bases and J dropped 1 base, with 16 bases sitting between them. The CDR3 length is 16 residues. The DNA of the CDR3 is TGTGCCAGCAGTAGGTGGGGCGGAGGGGGCACAGATACGCAGTATTTT. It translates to CASSRWGGGGTDTQYF.

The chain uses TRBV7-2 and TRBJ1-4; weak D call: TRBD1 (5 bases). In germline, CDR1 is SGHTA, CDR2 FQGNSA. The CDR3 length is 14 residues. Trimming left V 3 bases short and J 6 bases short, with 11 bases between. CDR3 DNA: TGTGCCAGCAGCTTGAGGGGAACCCATGAAAAACTGTTTTTT. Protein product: CASSLRGTHEKLFF.

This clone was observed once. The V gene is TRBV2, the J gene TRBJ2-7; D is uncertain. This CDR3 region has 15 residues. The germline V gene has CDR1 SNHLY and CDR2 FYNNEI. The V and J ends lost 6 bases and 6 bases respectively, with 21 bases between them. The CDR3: CASSRTPETLIEQYF. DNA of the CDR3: TGTGCCAGCAGCCGAACCCCAGAAACCCTCATCGAGCAGTACTTC.

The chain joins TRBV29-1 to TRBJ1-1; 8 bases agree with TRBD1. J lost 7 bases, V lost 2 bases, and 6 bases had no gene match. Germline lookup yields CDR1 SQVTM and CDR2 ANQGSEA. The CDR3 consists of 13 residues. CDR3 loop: CSVEMDRAYEAFF. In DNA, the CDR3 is TGCAGCGTTGAAATGGACAGGGCCTATGAAGCTTTCTTT.